Listed here are 10 T cell receptor beta chains from one sample, sequenced in a study of T-cell reconstitution after alpha-beta-depleted transplantation in children. The TCRbeta library incorporated unique molecular identifiers. TCRdb ran MiXCR on the PCR reads and lists one entry per CDR3 protein. Among roughly 100,000 distinct CDR3 sequences listed, 4.5% to 7.5% were seen once. Sequencing used PBMCs, mostly from graft donor cells, obtained 60 days after TCRalphabeta/CD19-depleted stem cell transplant. All receptors derive from a female patient under 10 years old who had a stem cell transplant for Fanconi anemia, so the T cells may come from the graft donor.

V is TRBV6-1 and J is TRBJ2-7; TRBD2 agrees at 7 bases. Germline CDR1 is MNHNS and CDR2 is SASEGT. This CDR3 region has 14 residues. Trimming removed 6 bases from V and 4 bases from J; junction bases left unmatched: 9. The CDR3 spells CASSAVREGYEQYF. CDR3 coding DNA: TGTGCCAGCAGCGCCGTAAGGGAGGGGTACGAGCAGTACTTC.

The J gene is TRBJ2-2, the V gene TRBV20-1; TRBD2 matches at 10 bases. This CDR3 comprises 17 residues. Germline V gene data show CDR1 as DFQATT and CDR2 as SNEGSKA (reference sequence). As DNA, the CDR3 is TGCTGTGTAGACTCGGGGCTAGCGGGAGTGAGGATCGGGGAGCTGTTTTTT. Protein product: CCVDSGLAGVRIGELFF.

This clonotype was picked up a small number of times. The chain recombines TRBV4-1 with TRBJ1-4, with 8 positions matching TRBD1. Per germline, CDR1 MGHRA and CDR2 YSYEKL. With 4 bases clipped from V and 10 bases from J, the junction kept 5 bases outside the gene matches. The CDR3 runs 13 residues. Here the CDR3 reads CASSPTGERKLFF. CDR3 nucleotides: TGCGCCAGCAGCCCGACAGGGGAACGAAAACTGTTTTTT.

This clonotype was counted many times. The V call is TRBV11-2, the J call TRBJ2-2; the D call may be TRBD1 or TRBD2 (5 bases each). V was trimmed by 2 bases and J by 6 bases, leaving 13 bases between them. Germline CDR1 and CDR2: SGHAT and FQNNGV. CDR3 length: 15 amino acids. The CDR3 spells CASSLSPWGSGELFF. The CDR3 DNA follows: TGTGCCAGCAGCTTATCCCCCTGGGGGTCCGGGGAGCTGTTTTTT.

This clonotype was seen a handful of times. The rearrangement uses TRBV28 and TRBJ1-1; D call uncertain. Trimming pared 0 bases from V and 1 base from J, leaving 6 bases between. CDR3 length: 14 amino acids. Germline assignment: CDR1 MDHEN and CDR2 SYDVKM. The CDR3 protein is CASSLWPANTEAFF. In DNA form, the CDR3 reads TGTGCCAGCAGTTTATGGCCAGCGAACACTGAAGCTTTCTTT.

This clonotype was seen repeatedly, ten times or more. This chain uses TRBV6-1 with TRBJ2-7; maybe TRBD1 (6 bases). V lost 6 bases and J 3 bases, leaving 15 bases between the germline ends. The CDR3 consists of 14 residues. CDR1 and CDR2 (germline): MNHNS, SASEGT. CDR3 loop: CASRDSVPLYEQYF. The CDR3 bases are TGTGCCAGCAGGGACAGTGTCCCCCTCTACGAGCAGTACTTC.

Ten or more counts support this clonotype. The genes are TRBV29-1 and TRBJ2-5; no clear D. V lost 8 bases and J 5 bases, leaving 15 bases between the germline ends. CDR1 SQVTM and CDR2 ANQGSEA come from the germline V gene. The length of the CDR3 is 12 residues. The DNA for the CDR3 is TGCAGCACGCGGTCCGGGCTGGAGACCCAGTACTTC. Protein sequence: CSTRSGLETQYF.

Only one count was recorded for this clonotype. This may be a read error, as it is one base from a much larger clone. The genes are TRBV5-1 and TRBJ1-1, with 9 bases matching TRBD1. CDR1 is SGHRS, CDR2 YFSETQ, per germline. This CDR3 has 14 amino acids. Here the CDR3 reads CPSSSQGAGNEAFF. The CDR3 coding sequence is TGCCCCAGCAGCTCACAGGGGGCGGGGAATGAAGCTTTCTTT.

This clonotype was observed many times. The rearrangement uses TRBV20-1 and TRBJ2-5; D is unresolved. This CDR3 region has 13 residues. Trimming cost V 6 bases and J 2 bases, with 13 bases left between them. Germline CDR1 and CDR2: DFQATT and SNEGSKA (reference sequence). The CDR3 is CSAYSGWQETQYF. In DNA, the CDR3 is TGCAGTGCCTACTCCGGCTGGCAAGAGACCCAGTACTTC.

At least ten counts were recorded for this clonotype. The J gene is TRBJ2-5, the V gene TRBV27; D perhaps matches TRBD2 (6 bases). The ends were cut back, 5 bases at V and 4 bases at J, with 11 bases in the middle. The CDR3 spans 13 residues. The V gene's germline CDR1 is MNHEY and CDR2 SMNVEV (reference sequence). The CDR3 loop is CASSILEGETQYF. CDR3 sequence (DNA): TGTGCCAGCAGTATCTTGGAGGGAGAGACCCAGTACTTC.